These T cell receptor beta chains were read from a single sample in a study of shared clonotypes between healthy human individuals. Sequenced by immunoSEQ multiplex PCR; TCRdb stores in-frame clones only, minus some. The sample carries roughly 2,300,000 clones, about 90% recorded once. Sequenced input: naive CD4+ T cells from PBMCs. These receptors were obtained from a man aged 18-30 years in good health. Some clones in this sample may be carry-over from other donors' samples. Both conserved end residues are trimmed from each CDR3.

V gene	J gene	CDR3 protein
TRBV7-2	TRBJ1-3	ASSVAGTARPGNTIY
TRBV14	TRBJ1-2	ASSPRDTYGYT
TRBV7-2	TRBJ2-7	ASSLIYGEGAWEQY
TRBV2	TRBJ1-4	ASSDLTGGEKLF
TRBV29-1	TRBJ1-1	SVRWTGGTEAF
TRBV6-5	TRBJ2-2	ASCEGAPLGELF
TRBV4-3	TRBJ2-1	ASSQGLAGLNEQF
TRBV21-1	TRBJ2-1	ASSKVRDSHYNEQF
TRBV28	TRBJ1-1	ASSTGGAGTEAF
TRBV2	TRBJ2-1	ASRPGSSGTYNEQF
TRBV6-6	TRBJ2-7	ASSYNAGPTLYEQY
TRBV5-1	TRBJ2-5	ASSSLGGTEETQY
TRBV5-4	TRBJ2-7	ASRLSGSRYEQY
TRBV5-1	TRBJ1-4	ASSPPGQGSGKLF
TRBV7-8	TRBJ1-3	ASSPKGGGNTIY
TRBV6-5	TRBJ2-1	ASRQGPGNEQF
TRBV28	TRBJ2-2	ASSFFQLLRTENTGELF
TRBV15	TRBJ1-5	ATSRKLTGYSNQPQH
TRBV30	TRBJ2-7	AWRRTSGGYEQY
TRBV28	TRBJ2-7	ASYTGGLDYEQY
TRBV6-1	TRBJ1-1	ASSTRGLGTEAF
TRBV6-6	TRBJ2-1	ASSPYMNEQF
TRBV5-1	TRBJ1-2	ASSLPNSYGYT
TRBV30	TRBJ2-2	AWRLAGTNTGELF
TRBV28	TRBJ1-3	ASSAPRGQGSGNTIY
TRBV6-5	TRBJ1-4	AAGINEKLF
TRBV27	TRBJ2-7	ASSLSISGNEQY
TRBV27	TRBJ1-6	ASSPPDRDNSPLH
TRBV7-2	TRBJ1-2	ASSQVRDSDYGYT
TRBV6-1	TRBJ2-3	ASSELNPGGSADTQY
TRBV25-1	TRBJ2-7	ASSAFSGLFSYEQY
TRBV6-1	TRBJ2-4	ASSEPRTGAKNIQY